What follows are 15 T cell receptor beta chains derived from one specimen sequenced in a study of shared clonotypes between healthy human individuals. This table comes from immunoSEQ multiplex PCR, and its TCRdb copy is limited to in-frame clones, with some not included. The data contain under 1,100,000 clones, about 84% of them singletons. The sequenced sample consisted of memory CD4+ T cells from PBMCs. Subset noted: CD45RA-negative fraction. Receptor source: a man in his late teens or twenties in good health. Some clones in this sample may be carry-over from other donors' samples.

This chain connects TRBV4-1 to TRBJ2-6, with D unclear. The germline gives CDR1 MGHRA, CDR2 YSYEKL. V lost 1 base, J lost 5 bases, and 6 bases lay in between. This CDR3 spans 14 amino acids. The CDR3, as DNA: TGCGCCAGCAGCCAAGGGACCTGGGCCAACGTCCTGACTTTC. Translated: CASSQGTWANVLTF.

Concerning this clone itself: The sample carries other DNA sequences with the same CDR3. This chain links TRBV6-6 with TRBJ2-5, with D perhaps matching TRBD2 (6 bases). Germline V gene lookup returns CDR1 MNHNY and CDR2 SVGAGI (reference sequence). V was trimmed by 5 bases and J by 4 bases, leaving 8 bases between them. There are 12 residues in the CDR3. This chain's CDR3 is CASSPGRETQYF. The DNA of the CDR3 is TGTGCCAGCAGTCCCGGGAGAGAGACCCAGTACTTC.

The sample holds a few counts of this clone. The rearrangement links TRBV29-1 to TRBJ1-1; D unclear. V lost 6 bases to trimming and J lost 1 base, with 15 bases between them. There are 14 residues in the CDR3. The germline V gene has CDR1 SQVTM and CDR2 ANQGSEA. CDR3 amino acids: CSVRSGQENTEAFF. CDR3 nucleotide sequence: TGCAGCGTGCGGAGCGGGCAGGAGAACACTGAAGCTTTCTTT.

The V and J genes are TRBV7-9 and TRBJ2-7; 7 bases line up with TRBD2. CDR3 length: 15 residues. The junction had 2 bases not matched to a gene; V was cut back by 0 bases and J by 0 bases. Per germline, CDR1 SEHNR and CDR2 FQNEAQ (reference sequence). The DNA of the CDR3 is TGTGCCAGCAGCTTAGCCCTAGCGGCCTCCTACGAGCAGTACTTC. Protein product: CASSLALAASYEQYF. Complete variable domain (other parts from reference TRBV7-9 and TRBJ2-7): DTGVSQNPRHKITKRGQNVTFRCDPISEHNRLYWYRQTLGQGPEFLTYFQNEAQLEKSRLLSDRFSAERPKGSFSTLEIQRTEQGDSAMYLCASSLALAASYEQYFGPGTRLTVT.

The rearrangement joins TRBV7-8 to TRBJ1-4; TRBD1 matches at 7 bases. With V trimmed by 5 bases and J by 1 base, 4 bases remained unmatched. The germline V gene encodes CDR1 SGHVS and CDR2 FQNEAQ. The CDR3 runs 15 residues. The CDR3 sequence is CASSPRQGTNEKLFF. The CDR3 DNA is TGTGCCAGCAGCCCGAGACAGGGAACTAATGAAAAACTGTTTTTT.

The rearrangement uses TRBV7-9 and TRBJ1-5, with D perhaps TRBD1 (6 bases). V dropped 1 base and J dropped 3 bases, with 10 bases sitting between them. The CDR3 has 15 amino acids. Germline CDR1 and CDR2: SEHNR and FQNEAQ (reference sequence). The DNA for the CDR3 is TGTGCCAGCAGCTTAGGGACAGCTATCAATCAGCCCCAGCATTTT. This encodes CASSLGTAINQPQHF.

J is TRBJ1-4 and V is TRBV7-6, with 11 bases identical to TRBD1. The CDR3 runs to 16 residues. With 5 bases clipped from V and 5 bases from J, the junction kept 7 bases outside the gene matches. CDR1 is SGHVS, CDR2 FNYEAQ, per germline. The CDR3 coding sequence is TGTGCCAGCAGCCGGACAGGGGGCTTAGTGAATGAAAAACTGTTTTTT. Translated: CASSRTGGLVNEKLFF.

This clone was observed a single time. This rearrangement joins TRBV2 to TRBJ2-3; weak D call: TRBD2 (6 bases). The CDR3 runs to 15 residues. The V end was cut by 6 bases, the J end by 1 base, with 14 bases between. Germline V gene lookup returns CDR1 SNHLY and CDR2 FYNNEI. This CDR3 reads CASRYLLAGTDTQYF. In nucleotides, the CDR3 is TGTGCCAGCAGGTACTTACTAGCAGGCACAGATACGCAGTATTTT. The whole variable domain, remainder taken from reference TRBV2 and TRBJ2-3, is EPEVTQTPSHQVTQMGQEVILRCVPISNHLYFYWYRQILGQKVEFLVSFYNNEISEKSEIFDDQFSVERPDGSNFTLKIRSTKLEDSAMYFCASRYLLAGTDTQYFGPGTRLTVL.

This chain joins TRBV6-1 and TRBJ1-4; weak D call: TRBD1 (6 bases). Trimming pared 2 bases from V and 3 bases from J, leaving 13 bases between. There are 16 residues in the CDR3. Germline V gene sequence: CDR1 MNHNS, CDR2 SASEGT. The CDR3, as DNA: TGTGCCAGCAGTGAAATGGTGGGGGCAGCTAATGAAAAACTGTTTTTT. It encodes CASSEMVGAANEKLFF.

Notes on this clone: The sample holds other DNA sequences that translate to the same CDR3. J is TRBJ2-5 and V is TRBV5-1; 8 bases line up with TRBD1. V trimming: 1 base; J trimming: 4 bases; junction bases outside the gene matches: 6. Germline loops: CDR1 SGHRS, CDR2 YFSETQ. The CDR3 length is 15 residues. CDR3 sequence (DNA): TGCGCCAGCAGCTTGTTTCAGGGGGCAAGAGAGACCCAGTACTTC. It encodes CASSLFQGARETQYF.

The chain recombines TRBV5-5 with TRBJ2-3; D might be TRBD2 (5 bases). Trimming removed 0 bases from V and 0 bases from J, with 8 bases in between. Germline V CDR1 and CDR2: SGHKS, YYEKEE (reference sequence). There are 15 residues in the CDR3. The CDR3, as DNA: TGTGCCAGCAGCTTGGGAGGGCCGAGCACAGATACGCAGTATTTT. This encodes CASSLGGPSTDTQYF.

The chain carries TRBV18 and TRBJ2-7, with 13 bases aligning to TRBD2. The V and J ends lost 6 bases and 2 bases, in that order; junction bases with no gene match: 7. This CDR3 spans 16 amino acids. Per the germline V gene, CDR1 is KGHSH and CDR2 is LQKENI. DNA of the CDR3: TGTGCCAGCTCTCGGGGACTAGCGGGAATTACCTACGAGCAGTACTTC. Its translation: CASSRGLAGITYEQYF.

The chain recombines TRBV7-2 with TRBJ1-3, with TRBD1 identical over 10 bases. This CDR3 has 16 residues. CDR1 and CDR2 from the germline V gene are SGHTA and FQGNSA. V was clipped by 2 bases and J by 4 bases; unmatched bases: 5. The CDR3 sequence is CASSLLGQGLGNTIYF. The CDR3, as DNA: TGTGCCAGCAGCTTATTGGGACAGGGGTTAGGAAACACCATATATTTT.

V usage is TRBV5-4 and J usage is TRBJ2-6; possible D gene TRBD2, 6 bases. V shed 1 base and J shed 0 bases, with 11 bases lying between them. CDR1 and CDR2 from the germline V gene are SGHNT and YYREEE (reference sequence). There are 17 residues in the CDR3. The CDR3 sequence is CASSLPGVGSGANVLTF. The CDR3 DNA reads TGTGCCAGCAGCTTGCCGGGGGTGGGCTCTGGGGCCAACGTCCTGACTTTC.

This clone appeared many times. Different DNA sequences within this sample yield the same CDR3. This chain joins TRBV30 and TRBJ1-2; a possible D gene is TRBD1 (6 bases). Germline V CDR1 and CDR2: GTSNPN, SVGIG (reference sequence). V lost 0 bases, J lost 4 bases, and 15 bases lay in between. The CDR3 is made up of 15 amino acids. CDR3 DNA sequence: TGTGCCTGGAGTGTAGCTGGGACATTTGGCTATGGCTACACCTTC. Encoded protein: CAWSVAGTFGYGYTF.